A single sample gave rise to the 9 T cell receptor beta chains below, sequenced in a study of CD8 T cells in ankylosing spondylitis. TCRdb re-called the 5' RACE reads through MiXCR, storing one row per CDR3 protein. The sample lists just over 300,000 distinct CDR3 sequences, roughly 20% occurring once. Sequences were obtained from blood, either unsorted or a sorted T cell fraction (not recorded which). These receptors all come from a female donor with ankylosing spondylitis or in good health (not recorded which).

This chain links TRBV28 with TRBJ2-7; 14 nucleotides match TRBD2. V shed 6 bases and J 5 bases; nucleotides not matched to a gene: 9. This CDR3 has 16 amino acids. Germline CDR1 is MDHEN and CDR2 is SYDVKM. The CDR3 DNA reads TGTGCCAGCAGCAGCCCACCGGGACTAGCGGGAGACGAGCAGTACTTC. Translating it yields CASSSPPGLAGDEQYF.

CDR3 in amino acids: CASSLIPNSGANVLTF. The CDR3 DNA follows: TGTGCCAGCAGCTTAATACCCAATTCTGGGGCCAACGTCCTGACTTTC. This rearrangement joins TRBV7-2 to TRBJ2-6; D gene uncertain. Trimming took 2 bases from V and 1 from J, leaving 9 bases between them. CDR1 is SGHTA, CDR2 FQGNSA, per germline. The CDR3 length is 16 residues.

In this sample, this clonotype turned up many times. This chain joins TRBV7-2 and TRBJ2-7; TRBD2 might be the D (6 bases). Germline CDR1 reads SGHTA; CDR2 reads FQGNSA. V was shortened by 6 bases and J by 5 bases, with 17 bases between the two germline ends. This CDR3 is 14 amino acids long. In DNA form, the CDR3 reads TGTGCCAGCAGACAACGGGACTCCTATCACGAGCAGTACTTC. This encodes CASRQRDSYHEQYF.

V gene TRBV9 combines with J gene TRBJ2-7; 15 bases match TRBD2. Germline assignment: CDR1 SGDLS and CDR2 YYNGEE. Trimming removed 4 bases from V and 7 bases from J; junction bases left unmatched: 6. This CDR3 contains 15 residues. CDR3: CASSLGLAGGGEQYF. The CDR3 bases are TGTGCCAGCAGCTTGGGACTAGCGGGAGGAGGTGAGCAGTACTTC.

This chain connects TRBV28 to TRBJ1-3; possible D gene TRBD1, 5 bases. The CDR3 spans 16 residues. Trimming shortened V by 6 bases and J by 0 bases, and 15 bases separated the two germline ends. Germline V lookup: CDR1 MDHEN, CDR2 SYDVKM. For the CDR3, the DNA is TGTGCCAGCAGGCTCCCAGGGCAGAGCTCTGGAAACACCATATATTTT. Protein: CASRLPGQSSGNTIYF.

The sample holds many counts of this clonotype. The V call is TRBV10-3, the J call TRBJ2-1, with 8 nucleotides matching TRBD2. CDR1 and CDR2 (germline): ENHRY, SYGVKD. V lost 3 bases, J lost 8 bases, and 9 bases stayed unmatched. The CDR3 loop spans 15 amino acids. CDR3 nucleotide sequence: TGTGCCATCAGTGAAGGGGTAGCGGGGATGGATGAGCAGTTCTTC. Translating it yields CAISEGVAGMDEQFF.

This clonotype was seen a handful of times. The V gene is TRBV30, the J gene TRBJ2-3; 12 bases are a match to TRBD2. Germline V gene sequence: CDR1 GTSNPN, CDR2 SVGIG (reference sequence). J gave up 4 bases and V 3 bases, and 5 bases lay outside the gene matches. The CDR3 extends over 15 amino acids. The CDR3 spells CAWSRTSGMADTQYF. DNA for the CDR3: TGTGCCTGGAGCCGGACTAGCGGGATGGCAGATACGCAGTATTTT.

This clonotype is deemed medium-sized. CDR3 sequence: CSVEDDRASSYEQYF. CDR3 bases: TGCAGCGTTGAGGATGACAGGGCCAGTTCCTACGAGCAGTACTTC. This chain joins TRBV29-1 and TRBJ2-7, with 7 bases fitting TRBD1. Germline V gives CDR1 SQVTM, CDR2 ANQGSEA. The CDR3 has 15 residues. The V and J ends lost 3 bases and 1 base, in that order; junction bases with no gene match: 9.

This chain links TRBV7-6 with TRBJ2-7; D is unclear. V lost 1 base, J lost 0 bases, and 10 bases lay in between. This CDR3 contains 15 residues. Germline V lookup: CDR1 SGHVS, CDR2 FNYEAQ. CDR3 amino acids: CASSLDAASSYEQYF. DNA for the CDR3: TGTGCCAGCAGCTTAGATGCAGCGAGCTCCTACGAGCAGTACTTC.